Below are 5 T cell receptor beta chains sequenced from a single sample in a study of T cell repertoires in ileal Crohn's disease. Described time point: neoterminal ileum biopsy at postoperative endoscopy, about 6 months after surgery. The assay was immunoSEQ multiplex PCR, and TCRdb's table has in-frame clones only and misses some. The repertoire holds a few thousand clones, 81% seen once, with 4% to 6% in the top ten. The sample consisted of ileal tissue. These receptors were collected from an adult with Crohn's disease.

The chain uses TRBV11-2 and TRBJ1-1, with D perhaps matching TRBD1 (5 bases). V lost 8 bases, J lost 5 bases, and 15 bases lay in between. The CDR3 runs 13 residues. Per germline, CDR1 SGHAT and CDR2 FQNNGV. In DNA, the CDR3 is TGTGCCAGCCGGGGAGGGGCGGATACTGAAGCTTTCTTT. It is translated as CASRGGADTEAFF.

The table lists this clone with a few counts. The V call is TRBV13, the J call TRBJ1-2, with D possibly TRBD1 on 6 matching bases. Germline V gives CDR1 PRHDT, CDR2 FYEKMQ (reference sequence). V was trimmed by 6 bases and J by 8 bases, leaving 19 bases between them. The CDR3 loop spans 14 amino acids. This chain's CDR3 is CASRRGGRQSGYTF. The CDR3 DNA reads TGTGCCAGCAGAAGGGGGGGCAGACAGAGCGGCTACACCTTC.

The chain combines TRBV6-4 with TRBJ2-1; no firm D call. The CDR3 runs 13 residues. Germline CDR1 is MRHNA and CDR2 is SNTAGT. Trimming removed 3 bases from V and 9 bases from J, with 12 bases in between. CDR3 nucleotide sequence: TGTGCCAGCAGTGATGTGGGCCTGGGTGAGCAGTTCTTC. Translation: CASSDVGLGEQFF.

The chain links TRBV7-2 to TRBJ2-1; 7 bases fit TRBD1. CDR1 and CDR2 (germline): SGHTA, FQGNSA. Trimming cost V 1 base and J 7 bases; bases outside gene matches: 16. The CDR3 is 18 amino acids. The CDR3 sequence is CASSLGIRGLPILNEQFF. CDR3 bases: TGTGCCAGCAGCTTAGGCATTAGGGGGCTCCCCATTTTGAATGAGCAGTTCTTC.

V and J are TRBV5-1 and TRBJ2-1; possible D gene TRBD2, 6 bases. The V end lost 4 bases, the J end lost 2 bases, and 19 bases lay between the germline ends. Germline assignment: CDR1 SGHRS and CDR2 YFSETQ. This CDR3 comprises 17 residues. CDR3 amino acids: CASSRRASALTYNEQFF. The CDR3 DNA reads TGCGCCAGCAGCCGCCGGGCTAGCGCACTAACCTACAATGAGCAGTTCTTC.